Sequencing of this TCR beta chain was carried out in a study of cytomegalovirus exposure and HLA in healthy donors. Worth noting for this clone: The antigen is undetermined.

Germline loops: CDR1 SGHRS, CDR2 YFSETQ. V shed 4 bases and J shed 2 bases, with 11 bases lying between them. The CDR3 is made up of 14 amino acids. Study-wide findings and caveats: Upon later analysis, HLA-associated TCR beta chains proved more clonally expanded than other, equally common chains. Association with HLA alleles at 0.05 false discovery rate was found for 15,000 to 20,000 TCR beta sequences in a later analysis. What was likely a sequencing artifact was a cluster of highly shared sequence variants. Three CMV-associated chains were confirmed in vitro to be specific for CMV antigens.

It was with 60 Vbeta and 13 Jbeta primers that the PCR ran. The method was immunoSEQ multiplex PCR; TCRdb's version includes in-frame clones alone and lacks a portion of them. The table includes 100,000 to 150,000 clones, about three quarters detected once. Sequencing used PBMCs. The rearrangement links TRBV5-1 to TRBJ2-3; D is ambiguous. This clonotype originated in a woman between 25 and 40 years old in good health and CMV-seronegative. CDR3 nucleotides: TGCGCCAGCAGCGGGCCCGTACTCACAGATACGCAGTATTTT. It specifies CASSGPVLTDTQYF.